The rows below give T cell receptor beta chains drawn from one sample of a study of T-cell reconstitution after alpha-beta-depleted transplantation in children. Using its own MiXCR run on the PCR reads, TCRdb lists one record per CDR3 protein. The sample consists of about 540,000 distinct CDR3 sequences, around 16% of them appearing once. The sequencing used PBMCs from the stem cell graft donor, collected from the stem cell graft. The source is a human donor who donated a stem cell graft to a child with acute lymphoblastic leukemia. Both conserved end residues are part of each CDR3. Fields, in order: clone size, V gene, J gene, CDR3 protein. Clone size is given for some rows only: seen once, a few or many times, or a class if the clone is expanded.

size: NA
V: TRBV12-3/TRBV12-4
J: TRBJ1-1
CDR3: CASSLFRGGEEAFF

size: many
V: TRBV5-1
J: TRBJ1-5
CDR3: CASSLAGGPQHF

size: NA
V: TRBV5-6
J: TRBJ1-1
CDR3: CASTPPGGKPEAFF

size: few
V: TRBV5-1
J: TRBJ2-1
CDR3: CASRPYPTAYNEQFF

size: few
V: TRBV20-1
J: TRBJ2-7
CDR3: CSARAGDRGNEQYF

size: many
V: TRBV5-1
J: TRBJ2-6
CDR3: CASSLGLAGGPIGANVLTF

size: few
V: TRBV15
J: TRBJ2-1
CDR3: CATSRVALDEQFF

size: few
V: TRBV5-5
J: TRBJ2-7
CDR3: CASSLDPTGLYEQYF

size: few
V: TRBV4-1
J: TRBJ2-1
CDR3: CASSPATGGPTYNEQFF

size: few
V: TRBV5-1
J: TRBJ2-4
CDR3: CASSGLAGKNIQYF

size: few
V: TRBV15
J: TRBJ2-7
CDR3: CATSPGLSYEQYF

size: many
V: TRBV20-1
J: TRBJ2-1
CDR3: CSARGGTGGKNEQFF

size: NA
V: TRBV7-2
J: TRBJ2-7
CDR3: CASSLAPEYEQYF

size: few
V: TRBV7-9
J: TRBJ2-5
CDR3: CASSRYGTSGETQYF

size: NA
V: TRBV20-1
J: TRBJ2-1
CDR3: CSARGRTVYNEQFF

size: NA
V: TRBV6-1
J: TRBJ2-2
CDR3: CASIGPNTGELFF

size: few
V: TRBV14
J: TRBJ1-3
CDR3: CASSQDSWGNTIYF

size: NA
V: TRBV6-1
J: TRBJ2-7
CDR3: CASNRGYEQYF

size: NA
V: TRBV6-5
J: TRBJ2-3
CDR3: CASSYSLAGALTDTQYF

size: many
V: TRBV3-1
J: TRBJ2-7
CDR3: CASSQDVDYEQYF

size: NA
V: TRBV6-1
J: TRBJ2-7
CDR3: CASSESTNSPSYEQYF

size: many
V: TRBV5-1
J: TRBJ2-4
CDR3: CASSLGTATGDIQYF

size: NA
V: TRBV15
J: TRBJ2-1
CDR3: CATSRVAGLAVQYNEQFF

size: NA
V: TRBV3-1
J: TRBJ2-6
CDR3: CASSQTSGANVLTF

size: NA
V: TRBV11-1
J: TRBJ1-5
CDR3: CASSFTSGTGKGSNQPQHF

size: NA
V: TRBV14
J: TRBJ2-7
CDR3: CASSQFAPGRDPYEQYF

size: few
V: TRBV7-9
J: TRBJ2-7
CDR3: CASSSPPRVYEQYF

size: few
V: TRBV9
J: TRBJ1-2
CDR3: CASSATPQGSYGYTF

size: few
V: TRBV14
J: TRBJ1-2
CDR3: CASSPSGTIYGYTF

size: NA
V: TRBV4-1
J: TRBJ2-7
CDR3: CASSQEALGNSYEQYF

size: NA
V: TRBV5-1
J: TRBJ2-7
CDR3: CASRPGSTPYEQYF

size: few
V: TRBV5-5
J: TRBJ2-1
CDR3: CASSWTDLWYNEQFF

size: NA
V: TRBV2
J: TRBJ1-1
CDR3: CASSVNRGPATEAFF

size: NA
V: TRBV27
J: TRBJ2-5
CDR3: CASRVLTGSETQYF

size: NA
V: TRBV7-9
J: TRBJ2-5
CDR3: CASSSSWGRETQYF

size: few
V: TRBV7-3
J: TRBJ2-1
CDR3: CASSLQGGLADVNEQFF

size: few
V: TRBV5-1
J: TRBJ2-5
CDR3: CASSLADRVPQETQYF

size: NA
V: TRBV4-2
J: TRBJ2-5
CDR3: CASSQVIGIPETQYF

size: few
V: TRBV24-1
J: TRBJ2-2
CDR3: CATSDPIRGIRELFF

size: few
V: TRBV25-1
J: TRBJ1-6
CDR3: CASSEFNSPLHF

size: NA
V: TRBV10-2
J: TRBJ2-1
CDR3: CASGGQPEGGEQFF

size: few
V: TRBV30
J: TRBJ1-2
CDR3: CAWISPVGYKLYGYTF

size: NA
V: TRBV5-1
J: TRBJ1-6
CDR3: CASSSSAGTGFGSWLNSPLHF

size: NA
V: TRBV5-6
J: TRBJ2-7
CDR3: CASSLDGPGSSYEQYF

size: NA
V: TRBV7-9
J: TRBJ1-5
CDR3: CASSLAVQGGQPQHF

size: NA
V: TRBV12-3/TRBV12-4
J: TRBJ1-2
CDR3: CASSLGDWGGYTF

size: NA
V: TRBV2
J: TRBJ2-3
CDR3: CASSETDPRQEDTDTQYF

size: few
V: TRBV7-2
J: TRBJ2-3
CDR3: CASSRTVSTDTQYF

size: NA
V: TRBV6-5
J: TRBJ1-1
CDR3: CASSYRDRETEAFF

size: few
V: TRBV14
J: TRBJ2-7
CDR3: CASSQVFGEQYF

size: few
V: TRBV15
J: TRBJ1-1
CDR3: CATSRASITEAFF

size: NA
V: TRBV28
J: TRBJ1-5
CDR3: CASNPGNLNQPQHF

size: many
V: TRBV2
J: TRBJ2-5
CDR3: CASFRVGETQYF

size: NA
V: TRBV25-1
J: TRBJ2-3
CDR3: CASSAEDGTDTQYF

size: few
V: TRBV5-1
J: TRBJ1-1
CDR3: CASSLEPETIEAFF

size: NA
V: TRBV7-9
J: TRBJ1-1
CDR3: CASSSEEMNTEAFF

size: NA
V: TRBV24-1
J: TRBJ2-1
CDR3: CATSDTGRTGSRVQFF

size: NA
V: TRBV7-9
J: TRBJ1-5
CDR3: CASSLASVNQPQHF

size: NA
V: TRBV5-6
J: TRBJ2-1
CDR3: CASSRSSGGYNEQFF

size: few
V: TRBV12-3/TRBV12-4
J: TRBJ1-5
CDR3: CASIDGPWVGQPQHF